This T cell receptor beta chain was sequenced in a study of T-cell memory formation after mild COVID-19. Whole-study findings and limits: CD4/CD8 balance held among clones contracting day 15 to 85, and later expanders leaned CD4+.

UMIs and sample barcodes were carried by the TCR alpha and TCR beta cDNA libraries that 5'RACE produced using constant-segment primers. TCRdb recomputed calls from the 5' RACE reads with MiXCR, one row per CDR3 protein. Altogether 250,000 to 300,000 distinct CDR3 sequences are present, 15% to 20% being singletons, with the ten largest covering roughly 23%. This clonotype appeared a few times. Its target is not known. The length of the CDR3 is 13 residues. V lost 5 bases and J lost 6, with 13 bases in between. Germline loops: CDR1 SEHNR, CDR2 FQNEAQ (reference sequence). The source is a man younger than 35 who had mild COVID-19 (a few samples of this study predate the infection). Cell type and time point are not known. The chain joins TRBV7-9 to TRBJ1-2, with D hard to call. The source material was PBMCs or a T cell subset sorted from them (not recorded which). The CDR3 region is CASSPGRADGYTF. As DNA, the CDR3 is TGTGCCAGCAGCCCCGGGAGAGCAGATGGCTACACCTTC.